The table lists the clone carrying this T cell receptor beta chain with a few counts. Its target is unknown. Fresh peripheral blood, roughly 9.6 ml, was the source of the PBMCs. The source of the sample is a study of T cells in Graves' hyperthyroidism and ophthalmopathy. Study-wide points: Also found in blood were most expanded thyroid clonotypes above 0.001.

Amplified TCR beta CDR3 regions derived from RNA transcripts. The TCR CDR3 was amplified in a first-round RT-PCR using the HTBI primer set. TCRdb passed the multiplex PCR reads through MiXCR, listing each CDR3 protein once. The table records 130,000 to 150,000 distinct CDR3 sequences, over 20% of them present only once. The junction had 2 bases not matched to a gene; V was cut back by 2 bases and J by 0 bases. The CDR3 length is 16 residues. Germline loops: CDR1 SGHRS, CDR2 YFSETQ. The source is a woman between 45 and 60 years old with Graves' hyperthyroidism that later progressed to Graves' ophthalmopathy. V is TRBV5-1 and J is TRBJ2-3; 11 nucleotides align to TRBD2. The sample was blood. DNA of the CDR3: TGCGCCAGCAGCTTCTTAGCGGGAGGGAGCACAGATACGCAGTATTTT. Its protein is CASSFLAGGSTDTQYF.